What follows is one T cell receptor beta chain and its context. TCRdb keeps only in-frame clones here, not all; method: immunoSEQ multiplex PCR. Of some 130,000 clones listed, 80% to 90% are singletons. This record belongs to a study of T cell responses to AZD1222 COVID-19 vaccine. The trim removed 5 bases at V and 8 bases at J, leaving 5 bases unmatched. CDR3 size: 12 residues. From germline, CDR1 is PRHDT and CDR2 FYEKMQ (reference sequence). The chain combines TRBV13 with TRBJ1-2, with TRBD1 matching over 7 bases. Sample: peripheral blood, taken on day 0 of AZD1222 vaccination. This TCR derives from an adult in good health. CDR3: CASSEQGYGYTF. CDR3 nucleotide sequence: TGTGCCAGCAGCGAACAGGGGTACGGCTACACCTTC.